The 23 T cell receptor beta chains presented below share a single source sample, sequenced in a study of PD-1 blockade in classical Hodgkin lymphoma. Time point defined: newly diagnosed, previously untreated cHL patient sample. Libraries were prepared by immunoSEQ multiplex PCR; TCRdb keeps only in-frame clonotypes and omits some of them. There are about 15,000 clones in the sample; 75% to 95% occur only once, and less than 8.5% lies in the top ten. Sequenced: peripheral blood mononuclear cells (PBMCs). Receptors were obtained from a human donor with classical Hodgkin lymphoma.

V usage is TRBV7-6 and J usage is TRBJ1-1, with D possibly matching TRBD1 (6 bases). CDR1 and CDR2 (germline): SGHVS, FNYEAQ. V dropped 6 bases and J dropped 9 bases, with 11 bases sitting between them. This CDR3 spans 11 amino acids. The CDR3 coding sequence is TGTGCCAGCAGTATGGGGGCGAAAGCTTTCTTT. Translation: CASSMGAKAFF.

The gene calls are TRBV30 and TRBJ1-5; D is possibly TRBD1 (5 bases). V shed 5 bases and J shed 1 base, with 9 bases lying between them. Germline V gene sequence: CDR1 GTSNPN, CDR2 SVGIG (reference sequence). The CDR3 has 13 residues. The CDR3 loop reads CAWGTRSNQPQHF. CDR3 nucleotides: TGTGCCTGGGGGACTCGCAGCAATCAGCCCCAGCATTTT. Full variable domain (missing parts from reference TRBV30 and TRBJ1-5): SQTIHQWPATLVQPVGSPLSLECTVEGTSNPNLYWYRQAAGRGLQLLFYSVGIGQISSEVPQNLSASRPQDRQFILSSKKLLLSDSGFYLCAWGTRSNQPQHFGDGTRLSIL.

CDR3 protein: CASSPGTASTDTQYF. The CDR3 DNA reads TGTGCCAGCAGCCCGGGGACGGCTAGCACAGATACGCAGTATTTT. The chain uses TRBV7-7 and TRBJ2-3; perhaps D is TRBD1 or TRBD2 (5 bases each). Germline V CDR1 and CDR2: SSHAT, FNYEAQ (reference sequence). This CDR3 comprises 15 residues. V was trimmed by 5 bases and J by 0 bases, leaving 12 bases between them.

The J gene is TRBJ2-5, the V gene TRBV18; either TRBD1 or TRBD2 may supply D (5 bases each). CDR1 and CDR2 (germline): KGHSH, LQKENI. The CDR3 is made up of 15 amino acids. The germline V and J ends were trimmed by 3 bases and 2 bases, with 13 bases remaining between them. The CDR3 DNA sequence: TGTGCCAGCTCACCGTCAGGGACGAGACAAGAGACCCAGTACTTC. This codes for CASSPSGTRQETQYF.

This clone is a singleton in its sample. The chain links TRBV4-1 to TRBJ2-3, with D maybe TRBD2 (7 bases). The CDR3 extends over 17 amino acids. Germline V gene lookup returns CDR1 MGHRA and CDR2 YSYEKL. The ends were cut back, 5 bases at V and 0 bases at J, with 18 bases in the middle. The CDR3 DNA reads as TGCGCCAGCAGCTACCGAGGGGGAGGGGTTAGCACAGATACGCAGTATTTT. Translation gives CASSYRGGGVSTDTQYF.

The chain combines TRBV4-1 with TRBJ2-1; possibly TRBD1 or TRBD2 for D (5 bases each). The CDR3 loop spans 14 amino acids. CDR1 and CDR2 (germline): MGHRA, YSYEKL. V was cut by 4 bases and J by 6 bases, with 13 bases left in between. CDR3 region: CASSPYPGRNEQFF. CDR3 bases: TGCGCCAGCAGCCCCTACCCGGGGCGCAATGAGCAGTTCTTC.

V gene TRBV7-9 combines with J gene TRBJ2-2; unclear D gene. V gave up 10 bases and J gave up 7 bases, with 4 bases separating them. CDR3 size: 9 residues. Germline V gene sequence: CDR1 SEHNR, CDR2 FQNEAQ (reference sequence). The CDR3 DNA reads as TGTGCCACGGGCGGGGAGCTGTTTTTT. This sequence encodes CATGGELFF.

The chain employs TRBV6-5 and TRBJ1-1; D not resolved. CDR3 length equals 13 residues. Deletions cut 0 bases from V and 5 bases from J, with 7 bases between. CDR1 is MNHEY and CDR2 is SVGAGI in the germline V gene. CDR3 residues: CASSYSRETEAFF. The CDR3 region has the DNA TGTGCCAGCAGTTACTCGAGGGAGACTGAAGCTTTCTTT.

Of note for this clone: This specimen includes other DNA sequences encoding the same CDR3. The chain links TRBV6-4 to TRBJ2-3; D is perhaps TRBD2 (6 bases). The germline CDR1 and CDR2 sequences are MRHNA and SNTAGT. The V gene lost 5 bases and the J gene lost 0 bases, with 6 bases spanning the gap. This CDR3 spans 13 amino acids. CDR3 protein: CASSSGSTDTQYF. The CDR3 coding sequence is TGTGCCAGCAGTAGCGGGAGCACAGATACGCAGTATTTT.

V usage is TRBV30 and J usage is TRBJ1-2, with a weak D call TRBD1 (5 bases). Germline lookup yields CDR1 GTSNPN and CDR2 SVGIG (reference sequence). The V gene lost 0 bases and the J gene lost 4 bases, with 12 bases spanning the gap. The CDR3 contains 14 residues. The CDR3 here is CAWSVQGRSYGYTF. The CDR3 nucleotides read TGTGCCTGGAGTGTTCAGGGAAGGAGCTATGGCTACACCTTC.

The chain joins TRBV7-9 to TRBJ2-7, with TRBD1 as a possible D gene (6 bases). V was clipped by 1 base and J by 5 bases, with 21 bases between them. Germline CDR1 is SEHNR and CDR2 is FQNEAQ (reference sequence). The CDR3 covers 17 residues. The CDR3 reads CASSLGTDFPLGDEQYF. Here the CDR3 DNA reads TGTGCCAGCAGCTTAGGGACAGATTTCCCCCTGGGCGACGAGCAGTACTTC.

The rearrangement uses TRBV5-6 and TRBJ1-2; 9 nucleotides agree with TRBD1. The CDR3 contains 15 residues. Unmatched junction bases numbered 8, after V lost 0 bases and J lost 8 bases. The germline V gene has CDR1 SGHDT and CDR2 YYEEEE. The CDR3 loop reads CASSLAPDRGDGYTF. As DNA, the CDR3 is TGTGCCAGCAGCTTGGCTCCCGACAGGGGGGACGGCTACACCTTC.

V usage is TRBV19 and J usage is TRBJ2-1; TRBD2 matches 12 bases. The CDR3 covers 15 residues. CDR1 and CDR2 (germline): LNHDA, SQIVND (reference sequence). J gave up 1 base and V 9 bases, and 4 bases lay outside the gene matches. The CDR3 reads CASTSGRRSYNEQFF. CDR3 coding DNA: TGTGCCAGCACTAGCGGGAGGAGGTCCTACAATGAGCAGTTCTTC. The whole variable domain, filled in from reference TRBV19 and TRBJ2-1, reads DGGITQSPKYLFRKEGQNVTLSCEQNLNHDAMYWYRQDPGQGLRLIYYSQIVNDFQKGDIAEGYSVSREKKESFPLTVTSAQKNPTAFYLCASTSGRRSYNEQFFGPGTRLTVL.

The chain employs TRBV25-1 and TRBJ1-1, with TRBD1 as a possible D gene (6 bases). Germline CDR1 is MGHDK and CDR2 is SYGVNS. The germline V and J ends were trimmed by 8 bases and 8 bases, with 21 bases remaining between them. The CDR3 loop spans 14 amino acids. CDR3 nucleotide sequence: TGTGCCAGCGTAAAGAGCACAGGGATTACCGAAGCTTTCTTT. It codes for CASVKSTGITEAFF.

The genes are TRBV25-1 and TRBJ2-3, with unresolved D. The CDR3 consists of 14 residues. The V and J ends lost 4 bases and 2 bases respectively, with 10 bases between them. CDR1 is MGHDK, CDR2 SYGVNS, per germline. The CDR3 loop is CASSVLDLTDTQYF. In DNA form, the CDR3 reads TGTGCCAGCAGTGTACTCGACCTCACAGATACGCAGTATTTT.

The chain uses TRBV27 and TRBJ1-5; D uncertain. This CDR3 region has 15 residues. CDR1 and CDR2 from the germline V gene are MNHEY and SMNVEV (reference sequence). V lost 2 bases to trimming and J lost 5 bases, with 13 bases between them. CDR3 sequence (DNA): TGTGCCAGCAGTTTACGAGCGAACTCGGATCAGCCCCAGCATTTT. Translating it yields CASSLRANSDQPQHF.

The chain couples TRBV25-1 to TRBJ1-2; D remains ambiguous. CDR3 length: 14 amino acids. The V end lost 6 bases, the J end lost 4 bases, and 15 bases lay between the germline ends. Germline V CDR1 and CDR2: MGHDK, SYGVNS. CDR3 nucleotides: TGTGCCAGCAGGGATTCTTCGGTTGGCTATGGCTACACCTTC. Residues: CASRDSSVGYGYTF.

The chain joins TRBV28 to TRBJ1-1; D gene uncertain. From germline, CDR1 is MDHEN and CDR2 SYDVKM. V dropped 6 bases and J dropped 1 base, with 9 bases sitting between them. The CDR3 contains 13 residues. The CDR3 region has the DNA TGTGCCAGCAGCCGGACGGGGAACACTGAAGCTTTCTTT. It codes for CASSRTGNTEAFF.

This clone was counted once. The chain links TRBV5-1 to TRBJ1-2; 7 nucleotides match TRBD1. CDR1 is SGHRS and CDR2 is YFSETQ in the germline V gene. CDR3 length equals 14 residues. V lost 4 bases, J lost 3 bases, and 6 bases stayed unmatched. The CDR3 reads CASSLQGYDYGYTF. DNA for the CDR3: TGCGCCAGCAGCCTACAGGGGTACGACTATGGCTACACCTTC.

The chain links TRBV18 to TRBJ1-4; D gene uncertain. Trimming stripped 0 bases from V and 5 bases from J, with 7 bases between. Germline V lookup: CDR1 KGHSH, CDR2 LQKENI. CDR3 size: 14 residues. CDR3 protein: CASSPPGANEKLFF. DNA of the CDR3: TGTGCCAGCTCACCACCCGGAGCAAATGAAAAACTGTTTTTT.

The chain joins TRBV11-3 to TRBJ2-1, with TRBD2 matching over 8 bases. V shed 1 base, J shed 3 bases, and the junction held 17 bases outside the gene matches. Germline lookup yields CDR1 SGHNT and CDR2 YENEEA. This CDR3 is built from 20 residues. CDR3 DNA sequence: TGTGCCAGCAGCTTAGGCTGGGCGAGCGGGAGTCACCATGACTACAATGAGCAGTTCTTC. Protein: CASSLGWASGSHHDYNEQFF.

V is TRBV7-6 and J is TRBJ2-7; tentatively, D is TRBD1 or TRBD2 (6 bases each). The V end lost 8 bases, the J end lost 6 bases, and 23 bases lay between the germline ends. Germline V gives CDR1 SGHVS, CDR2 FNYEAQ. This CDR3 is 15 amino acids long. The chain's CDR3 is CASARGGLLYVEQYF. The CDR3 coding sequence is TGTGCCAGCGCGAGAGGGGGGCTTTTGTACGTCGAGCAGTACTTC.

This clone was observed once. The chain recombines TRBV5-4 with TRBJ1-1; D ambiguous. The length of the CDR3 is 14 residues. Looked up from germline, CDR1 is SGHNT and CDR2 is YYREEE (reference sequence). V was shortened by 4 bases and J by 1 base, with 11 bases between the two germline ends. CDR3 DNA sequence: TGTGCCAGCAGCCCCGGGATAACGAACACTGAAGCTTTCTTT. Translated, it gives CASSPGITNTEAFF.